The T cell receptor (beta chain) described here comes from a study of cytomegalovirus exposure and HLA in healthy donors. Germline V gene sequence: CDR1 SQVTM, CDR2 ANQGSEA. The junction had 3 bases not matched to a gene; V was cut back by 4 bases and J by 4 bases. CDR3 size: 13 residues. The PCR used 60 Vbeta and 13 Jbeta primers. Measured with immunoSEQ multiplex PCR; TCRdb has only the in-frame clones, and not every one. The repertoire consists of 150,000 or so clones, with about 80% occurring once and the leading ten covering 9.7%. The chain uses TRBV29-1 and TRBJ1-3; 8 bases are a match to TRBD1. This receptor was obtained from a man aged 18 to 30 in good health and CMV-seropositive. The sample taken for sequencing was PBMCs. The DNA of the CDR3 is TGCAGCGTTGGGACAGGGACAGGAAACACCATATATTTT. Translation: CSVGTGTGNTIYF.